A selection of T cell receptor beta chains follows, all from one sample in a study of cytomegalovirus exposure and HLA in healthy donors. Sequencing used immunoSEQ multiplex PCR; TCRdb keeps in-frame clones, though not all of them. The table shows about 120,000 clones, with 15% occurring only once. Sequenced sample: PBMCs. These TCRs come from a woman between 18 and 29 years old in good health and CMV-seronegative. CDR3s include the opening cysteine and the closing phenylalanine or tryptophan. Each record gives: J gene, V gene, clone size, CDR3 protein. The size field is filled for only some rows; it gives once, few, many or a size class.

TRBJ2-1 | TRBV7-3 | many | CASSPHRGQGEQFF
TRBJ2-5 | TRBV13 | - | CASSLGPSGGLQETQYF
TRBJ2-1 | TRBV5-1 | - | CASNRGSGASYNEQFF
TRBJ1-2 | TRBV28 | - | CASSQSLQGSYGYTF
TRBJ1-2 | TRBV14 | - | CASSQGGELRKGYTF
TRBJ2-7 | TRBV29-1 | few | CSVQGQGRYEQYF
TRBJ2-7 | TRBV11-2 | few | CASSRTSGSRSSYEQYF
TRBJ2-3 | TRBV6-5 | - | CASSYSGGGPPLTQYF
TRBJ2-5 | TRBV7-7 | few | CASSLDREETQYF
TRBJ2-1 | TRBV19 | - | CASSNLAGGGNEQFF
TRBJ2-2 | TRBV4-2 | - | CASSQSGVNTGELFF
TRBJ2-7 | TRBV5-1 | - | CASSRIGGGPYEQYF
TRBJ2-1 | TRBV6-1 | few | CACSRTVGQNEQFF
TRBJ1-4 | TRBV11-2 | few | CASSLIVPQAREKLFF